Here is one T cell receptor (beta chain) with its context. Seattle patients were enrolled during active infection and followed longitudinally. The data derive from a study of blood T cell repertoires in COVID-19. As for the study in general: Nucleic acid was either cDNA or gDNA, and it came from T cells, B-cell-depleted T cells, or PBMCs.

This table comes from immunoSEQ multiplex PCR, and its TCRdb copy is limited to in-frame clones, with some not included. The sample carries over 200,000 clones, 75% to 85% recorded once. The sequencing input was peripheral blood. The receptor was isolated from a woman in her 30s with COVID-19, enrolled during active disease.

The chain's CDR3 is CASSPQQATSGNTIYF. In DNA, the CDR3 is TGTGCCAGCAGCCCTCAACAGGCGACCTCTGGAAACACCATATATTTT. The chain couples TRBV9 to TRBJ1-3; D perhaps matches TRBD1 (5 bases). V was shortened by 4 bases and J by 0 bases, with 14 bases between the two germline ends. This CDR3 comprises 16 residues. CDR1 is SGDLS, CDR2 YYNGEE, per germline.